The 8 T cell receptor beta chains presented below share a single source sample, sequenced in a study of shared clonotypes between healthy human individuals. Positively selected for CCR7, the CD45RO-negative cells used as naive CD8 cells excluded terminally differentiated effector memory CD45RA+ cells. Profiled with immunoSEQ multiplex PCR; TCRdb holds only in-frame clones, not every one. The table includes some 630,000 clones, 95% to 96% detected once. Input material: naive CD8+ T cells sorted from blood. The receptors originated from a woman aged 25 to 39 in good health.

The CDR3 sequence is CASRPTGGYEQYF. The CDR3 DNA follows: TGTGCCAGCAGACCGACCGGCGGTTACGAGCAGTACTTC. The rearrangement links TRBV28 to TRBJ2-7; D uncertain. V was cut by 6 bases and J by 4 bases, with 13 bases left in between. Germline lookup yields CDR1 MDHEN and CDR2 SYDVKM. CDR3 length: 13 amino acids.

V gene TRBV28 combines with J gene TRBJ2-1, with TRBD1 matching 7 bases. The J segment lost 4 bases and the V segment lost 2 bases, leaving 2 bases of the junction unmatched. CDR3 length equals 14 residues. Germline-derived CDR1 and CDR2 are MDHEN and SYDVKM. The CDR3 loop is CASSLRDRYNEQFF. The CDR3 DNA sequence: TGTGCCAGCAGTTTACGGGACAGATACAATGAGCAGTTCTTC.

This clone was observed a single time. The chain uses TRBV27 and TRBJ2-5; D is unclear. Near its end, the DNA agrees better with TRBJ2-7, so the J call may be wrong. This CDR3 has 14 residues. Germline loops: CDR1 MNHEY, CDR2 SMNVEV (reference sequence). In nucleotides, the CDR3 is TGTGCCAGCAGCAGAAGCTCAACCCGCTACGAGCAGTACTTC. Residues: CASSRSSTRYEQYF.

The chain employs TRBV5-6 and TRBJ2-1; perhaps TRBD1 as D (6 bases). Between the trimmed V and J ends, which lost 4 bases and 7 bases, there was a span of 9 bases. In germline, CDR1 is SGHDT, CDR2 YYEEEE. The CDR3 loop spans 12 amino acids. The CDR3, as DNA: TGTGCCAGCAGCCACAGGGAAAATGAGCAGTTCTTC. It translates to CASSHRENEQFF.

J is TRBJ1-3 and V is TRBV13; the D gene is possibly TRBD1 (5 bases). V lost 5 bases to trimming and J lost 3 bases, with 11 bases between them. Germline CDR1 is PRHDT and CDR2 is FYEKMQ (reference sequence). The CDR3 length is 14 residues. The CDR3 DNA sequence: TGTGCCAGCAGCGCCCAGGGTAATGGAAACACCATATATTTT. Protein product: CASSAQGNGNTIYF.

The chain links TRBV15 to TRBJ1-2; D is ambiguous. The CDR3 runs to 13 residues. V lost 0 bases and J lost 8, with 10 bases in between. CDR1 is LNHNV, CDR2 YYDKDF, per germline (reference sequence). The CDR3 coding sequence is TGTGCCACCAGCAGAGATCGAAGGGAGGGCTACACCTTC. It is translated as CATSRDRREGYTF.

The rearrangement links TRBV13 to TRBJ2-7; D ambiguous. CDR1 is PRHDT and CDR2 is FYEKMQ in the germline V gene (reference sequence). V shed 0 bases and J shed 7 bases, with 7 bases lying between them. The length of the CDR3 is 12 residues. CDR3: CASSLGLREQYF. The CDR3 DNA is TGTGCCAGCAGCTTAGGGTTGCGGGAGCAGTACTTC.

V usage is TRBV7-2 and J usage is TRBJ1-1; D remains unclear. In germline, CDR1 is SGHTA, CDR2 FQGNSA. Trimming pared 6 bases from V and 2 bases from J, leaving 19 bases between. CDR3 length: 16 residues. CDR3 amino acids: CASSQFSGEGNTEAFF. The CDR3 DNA follows: TGTGCCAGCAGTCAATTCTCCGGGGAAGGCAACACTGAAGCTTTCTTT.